The clone carrying this T cell receptor (beta chain) showed up just a few times. Its cognate antigen is unknown. TCRdb re-called the 5' RACE reads with MiXCR, one entry per CDR3 protein. Of about 340,000 distinct CDR3 sequences listed, 20% to 25% are singletons. The data belong to a study of T-cell memory formation after mild COVID-19. Across the study: There were largely donor-specific TCR clusters.

Study conclusions and caveats: Largely, contracting CD4+ clones fell within CM and EM, and contracting CD8+ clones within EMRA. Memory sampled before infection contained some responding clones, suggesting cross-reactive memory joined. In second-wave clones peaking day 37, SARS-CoV-2 specificity remained unconfirmed.

This TCR came from a man between 18 and 35 years old who had mild COVID-19 (a few samples of this study predate the infection). Cell type and time point are not known. The sequencing input was PBMCs or a T cell subset sorted from them (not recorded which).

The CDR3 DNA reads TGTGCCAGCAGCCCAGGCTGGGCGGGGGTAGAGCAGTACTTC. Protein product: CASSPGWAGVEQYF. The chain joins TRBV12-3 or TRBV12-4 to TRBJ2-7, with 7 positions matching TRBD2. V lost 6 bases and J lost 7; bases outside the gene matches: 12. The CDR3 is made up of 14 amino acids.